The present entry profiles one T cell receptor beta chain with its context. Its cognate antigen is unknown. Tumor samples were taken before definitive surgery or chemotherapy. Clones were read by immunoSEQ multiplex PCR, and TCRdb kept only the in-frame ones, dropping some. Among about 9,000 clones listed, approximately 80% were seen once. This entry is derived from a study of high-grade serous ovarian cancer treatment subgroups. Points from the study as a whole: Repertoire analysis covered CDR3 alone, not CDR1 or CDR2. Tumors within one patient showed repertoire similarity of 0.11 to 0.79. Without spatial data, bulk sequencing limits insight into HGSC tumor diversity.

CDR1 and CDR2 (germline): KGHSH, LQKENI. With 0 bases clipped from V and 4 bases from J, the junction kept 7 bases outside the gene matches. The CDR3 consists of 18 residues. This TCR came from a human donor with high-grade serous ovarian cancer. Sequenced: tumor tissue. The chain has TRBV18 and TRBJ2-2; 11 positions match TRBD1. CDR3 sequence (DNA): TGTGCCAGCTCACCACCGGCTGGGACAGGGGGAGGCACCGGGGAGCTGTTTTTT. Protein: CASSPPAGTGGGTGELFF.